This T cell receptor beta chain derives from a study of T cells in Graves' hyperthyroidism and ophthalmopathy. This clonotype was observed a few times. J was trimmed by 1 base and V by 2 bases; bases with no gene match: 8. This CDR3 spans 17 amino acids. Per germline, CDR1 MNHEY and CDR2 SVGAGI. Amplification yielded TCR beta CDR3 regions, with RNA transcripts as the source. Researchers ran a first-round RT-PCR on the TCR CDR3 using the HTBI primer set. TCRdb reanalysed the multiplex PCR reads using MiXCR and keeps one entry per CDR3 protein. In the table there are approximately 380,000 distinct CDR3 sequences, about 14% of which are singletons.

The J gene is TRBJ1-1, the V gene TRBV6-5; TRBD1 agrees at 9 bases. The clonotype comes from a man aged 50-59 years with Graves' ophthalmopathy. Sequenced sample: blood. The CDR3 region is CASSYGGQGVGNTEAFF. The CDR3 DNA reads as TGTGCCAGCAGTTACGGGGGACAGGGAGTGGGGAACACTGAAGCTTTCTTT.